The 9 T cell receptor beta chains below were found in one sample sequenced in a study of shared clonotypes between healthy human individuals. Sequencing was performed with immunoSEQ multiplex PCR; in TCRdb, only in-frame clones are kept and a portion is missing. This table has fewer than 2.5 million clones, 90% to 95% appearing once. The sample was naive CD4+ T cells from PBMCs. The subset here: CD45RA+ positively selected. The receptors were gathered from a man aged 18 to 29 in good health. Some clones in this sample may be carry-over from other donors' samples.

This chain links TRBV7-9 with TRBJ2-3, with 9 bases lining up with TRBD2. Germline V gives CDR1 SEHNR, CDR2 FQNEAQ (reference sequence). The CDR3 is 14 amino acids. The junction had 6 bases not matched to a gene; V was cut back by 5 bases and J by 6 bases. Written as DNA, the CDR3 is TGTGCCAGCAGCGTCGGACTAGCGAAGGATACGCAGTATTTT. This gives the protein CASSVGLAKDTQYF.

V is TRBV7-2 and J is TRBJ2-7; no definite D call. V lost 1 base and J lost 5, with 15 bases in between. The CDR3 consists of 15 residues. The germline V gene encodes CDR1 SGHTA and CDR2 FQGNSA. For the CDR3, the DNA is TGTGCCAGCAGCTTAGAGGCAGCAAGAGGCCACGAGCAGTACTTC. It encodes CASSLEAARGHEQYF.

The rearrangement uses TRBV5-1 and TRBJ2-5; 11 nucleotides align to TRBD2. Germline lookup yields CDR1 SGHRS and CDR2 YFSETQ. J lost 1 base, V lost 4 bases, and 6 bases had no gene match. The CDR3 totals 16 residues. The CDR3: CASSASSGRPQETQYF. In nucleotides, the CDR3 is TGCGCCAGCAGCGCATCTAGCGGGAGGCCCCAAGAGACCCAGTACTTC.

This clone was recorded once. This chain joins TRBV18 and TRBJ1-3, with 8 bases lining up with TRBD1. Germline V CDR1 and CDR2: KGHSH, LQKENI. The CDR3 extends over 16 amino acids. Losses at the gene ends were 6 bases for V and 2 bases for J; bases not matched to a gene: 9. In DNA, the CDR3 is TGTGCCAGCTCCCAAAACGCACAGGGGGCTGGAAACACCATATATTTT. This codes for CASSQNAQGAGNTIYF.

This chain uses TRBV5-1 with TRBJ2-7; a possible D gene is TRBD2 (6 bases). Germline V gene data show CDR1 as SGHRS and CDR2 as YFSETQ. V was clipped by 6 bases and J by 6 bases, with 19 bases between them. The CDR3 totals 14 residues. DNA for the CDR3: TGCGCCAGCAAACTTAGCGGAAGCCCTGGCGAGCAGTACTTC. This translates into CASKLSGSPGEQYF.

This sequence joins TRBV19 and TRBJ2-2; D gene unclear. The CDR3 contains 12 residues. Germline CDR1 reads LNHDA; CDR2 reads SQIVND (reference sequence). The ends were cut back, 2 bases at V and 6 bases at J, with 4 bases in the middle. The CDR3 is CASSIRPGELFF. CDR3 in DNA: TGTGCCAGTAGTATAAGGCCCGGGGAGCTGTTTTTT. Full variable domain (remainder filled in from reference TRBV19 and TRBJ2-2): DGGITQSPKYLFRKEGQNVTLSCEQNLNHDAMYWYRQDPGQGLRLIYYSQIVNDFQKGDIAEGYSVSREKKESFPLTVTSAQKNPTAFYLCASSIRPGELFFGEGSRLTVL.

The rearrangement joins TRBV5-1 to TRBJ1-1; TRBD1 aligns across 7 bases. From germline, CDR1 is SGHRS and CDR2 YFSETQ. The CDR3 has 14 amino acids. V was clipped by 8 bases and J by 1 base; unmatched bases: 8. CDR3 nucleotides: TGCGCCAGTCTCAAAGGGGACAGGAACACTGAAGCTTTCTTT. Its protein is CASLKGDRNTEAFF. Looking up the rest from reference TRBV5-1 and TRBJ1-1 gives the full variable domain: KAGVTQTPRYLIKTRGQQVTLSCSPISGHRSVSWYQQTPGQGLQFLFEYFSETQRNKGNFPGRFSGRQFSNSRSEMNVSTLELGDSALYLCASLKGDRNTEAFFGQGTRLTVV.

The V call is TRBV9, the J call TRBJ1-5; 7 nucleotides match TRBD1. This CDR3 region has 13 residues. V trimming: 4 bases; J trimming: 4 bases; junction bases outside the gene matches: 2. Per germline, CDR1 SGDLS and CDR2 YYNGEE. The CDR3: CASSRTGNQPQHF. In DNA, the CDR3 is TGTGCCAGCAGCAGGACAGGAAATCAGCCCCAGCATTTT.

The chain recombines TRBV14 with TRBJ2-1; 8 bases line up with TRBD2. From germline, CDR1 is SGHDN and CDR2 FVKESK. Losses at the gene ends were 3 bases for V and 6 bases for J; bases not matched to a gene: 13. The CDR3 has 17 residues. The CDR3 DNA reads TGTGCCAGCAGCCATCAGCGGGGGCAGGGGAAGGGCAATGAGCAGTTCTTC. This translates into CASSHQRGQGKGNEQFF.